This TCR beta chain appears in the sequencing data of a study of cytomegalovirus exposure and HLA in healthy donors. Study-wide results and caveats: Altogether, 150 to 200 TCR beta chains were recorded as cytomegalovirus-associated. A later analysis showed that HLA-associated TCR beta chains had undergone more clonal expansion than equally common others.

Worth noting for this clone: Antigen specificity is unknown.

It was with 60 Vbeta and 13 Jbeta primers that the PCR ran. Repertoires were generated with immunoSEQ multiplex PCR, while TCRdb's copy carries only in-frame clones and drops some. The sample consists of fewer than 250,000 clones, 85% of them appearing once. The trim removed 3 bases at V and 5 bases at J, leaving 3 bases unmatched. The germline gives CDR1 SEHNR, CDR2 FQNEAQ (reference sequence). The CDR3 is made up of 15 amino acids. The sequenced material came from PBMCs. The receptor's source is a human donor in good health. The chain links TRBV7-9 to TRBJ2-1, with TRBD1 matching 11 bases. Here the CDR3 DNA reads TGTGCCAGCAGCTTGGGGACAGGGGGTCACAATGAGCAGTTCTTC. Translated: CASSLGTGGHNEQFF.